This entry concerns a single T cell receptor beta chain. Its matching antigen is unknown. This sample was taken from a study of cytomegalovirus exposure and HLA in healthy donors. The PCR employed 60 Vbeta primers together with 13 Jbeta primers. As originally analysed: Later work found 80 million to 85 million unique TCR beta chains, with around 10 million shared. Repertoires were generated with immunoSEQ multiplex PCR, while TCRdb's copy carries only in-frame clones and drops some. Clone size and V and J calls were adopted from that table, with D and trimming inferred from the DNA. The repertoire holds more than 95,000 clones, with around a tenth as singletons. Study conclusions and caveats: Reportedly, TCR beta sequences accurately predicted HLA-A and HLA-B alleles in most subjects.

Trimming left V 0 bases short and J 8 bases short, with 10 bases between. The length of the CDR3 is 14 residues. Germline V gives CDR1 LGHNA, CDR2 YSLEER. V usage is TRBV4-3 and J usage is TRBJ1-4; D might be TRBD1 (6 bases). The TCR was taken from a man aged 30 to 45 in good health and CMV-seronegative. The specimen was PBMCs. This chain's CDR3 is CASSQDRGREKLFF. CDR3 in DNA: TGCGCCAGCAGCCAAGACAGGGGTAGGGAAAAACTGTTTTTT.